A single T cell receptor beta chain is shown here with its context. As processed by the authors: Counts of nucleated cells, estimated from reference gene primer amplification, were obtained. TCRdb's copy holds only in-frame clones and misses some; the assay was immunoSEQ multiplex PCR. V and J calls and clone size are those listed in that table; D and trimming were worked out from the DNA. The sample lists tens of thousands of clones, around 90% seen once, with 7.3% in the top ten. The CDR3 totals 16 residues. Trimming removed 4 bases from V and 3 bases from J, with 19 bases in between. Looked up from germline, CDR1 is SGDLS and CDR2 is YYNGEE. These data come from a study of blood T cell repertoires in COVID-19. Study-wide background: Spain, Italy and the United States supplied samples that represented acute and convalescent COVID-19. The analysed material was cDNA or gDNA that came from T cells, B-cell-depleted T cells, or PBMCs.

The clonotype comes from a man aged 65 to 85 with acute or convalescent COVID-19. The J gene is TRBJ2-5, the V gene TRBV9, with D possibly matching TRBD2 (7 bases). Sample: peripheral blood. DNA of the CDR3: TGTGCCAGCAGCCCCACGGGGGCTAGCGGTGAAGAGACCCAGTACTTC. It translates to CASSPTGASGEETQYF.